This T cell receptor beta chain emerged from a study of T cells in Graves' hyperthyroidism and ophthalmopathy (dated by TCRdb to the late 2010s). Notes on the research overall: Peripheral blood samples were taken at initial diagnosis, before any treatment was given. To identify distinguishing TCR V-J signatures, a discovery cohort of roughly 100 patients was used, comprising 43 with Graves' ophthalmopathy and 57 with stable Graves' hyperthyroidism. An independent validation cohort of 18 to 20 hyperthyroidism patients and 17 patients who later progressed to ophthalmopathy tested prospective prediction of ophthalmopathy. For training and testing, the 95 to 100 patients in the discovery cohort were randomly divided in a 7:3 ratio. In more than 5 Graves' hyperthyroidism patients, the study also compared T-cell repertoires from thyroid tissue with T-cell repertoires from blood. After blood sampling, hyperthyroidism patients were treated with methimazole at a starting dose of 30 mg daily, and ophthalmopathy patients were treated with high-dose intravenous methylprednisolone. TCR Vbeta CDR3 sequencing of some 140 peripheral blood samples (43 ophthalmopathy, 75 to 80 hyperthyroidism and roughly 17 progressor patients) is reported in the paper.

This clonotype was detected a few times. Its cognate antigen has yet to be identified. No base qualities exist here, and no much larger clone lies one base off it. The V end gives up 2 bases and the J end 2 bases, leaving 5 bases in the junction not matched to a gene. Per the germline V gene, KGHDR is the CDR1 and SFDVKD is the CDR2. The CDR3 numbers 15 residues from cysteine through phenylalanine. CDR3 DNA is the only sequence kept; it has 45 bases, read in frame from the first base. TCR beta CDR3 regions were amplified from RNA transcripts. The first round of RT-PCR for the TCR CDR3 was performed with the HTBI primer set and the Qiagen OneStep RT-PCR kit. Libraries were constructed in a second round of multiplex PCR, after which size selection and purification were performed. The libraries were sequenced on an Illumina HiSeq2000 using paired-end 100 bp reads. As for the original processing: Raw data were processed with SOAPnuke, discarding reads with adapters, uncalled bases, mean Phred below 15, or no exact constant-primer or identifier match. High-quality paired reads were merged with COPE v1.2.5, and unique nucleotide sequences were defined as clonotypes. MiTCR v1.1 was used to align the clonotypes against IMGT TRBV, TRBD and TRBJ reference segments. The analysis was restricted to V-J combinations with a frequency above 0.0001, which together covered 99% to 99.2% of the repertoires. A TCS score was defined as the ratio between F50 (clonal expansion) and ExV (chaos), using BLOSUM62-based TCRdist between CDR3 peptides within each V-J. Welch's t-statistics and random forest reduced around 520 V-J features to about 13, which were used in a naive Bayes classifier (R e1071). TCRdb reworked the public reads: Q25 trimming with fastp, MiXCR clone assembly, productive beta chains retained. CDR3 protein sequences are deduplicated, and each keeps its most common genes and DNA. The V and J calls were not made by the authors but by TCRdb's processing. Within this sample are hundreds of thousands of distinct CDR3 sequences, with 20% of them counted one time only. The top ten clones comprise approximately 30% of the sample.

Moderately to severely active disease, a Clinical Activity Score of at least 3, a NOSPECS grade of at least 4, and a duration under 3 months were present in ophthalmopathy patients. The study excluded patients with uncontrolled infections, other autoimmune diseases, pregnancy or lactation. Clinical symptoms, serum thyroxine and TRAb, thyroid ultrasound, and orbital computed tomography formed the basis for the diagnoses. PBMCs were isolated from 10 ml of fresh peripheral blood by Ficoll-Paque density gradient centrifugation. Trizol reagent was used to extract total RNA, and RNA quality was then checked on an Agilent 2100 Bioanalyzer. General conclusions and limits of the study: Ophthalmopathy was separated from stable hyperthyroidism by a 13 V-J signature model, with around 90% sensitivity and approximately 84% specificity obtained in cross-validation and 80%/75% obtained in testing. No statistical method was used to fix the sample size in advance, and group allocation was not hidden from the investigators. Most expanded thyroid clonotypes (frequency above 0.001) were also found in blood, which suggests that blood repertoires may mirror thyroid immune responses. In validation, the model predicted progression to ophthalmopathy a median of approximately 6.3 months before onset, with around 70% sensitivity and roughly 73% specificity.

Recombination joined TRBV24-1 with TRBJ2-7, and 7 junctional nucleotides match TRBD2. The sequenced sample was blood. The source is a man aged 25 to 40 with Graves' ophthalmopathy. The CDR3 region: CATSDSSGFTYEQYF. The nucleotide sequence reads as follows: TGTGCCACCAGTGATTCTAGCGGTTTTACCTACGAGCAGTACTTC.